These T cell receptor beta chains were read from a single sample in a study of T cell repertoires in cytomegalovirus infection. Via MiXCR, TCRdb re-called the reads, giving one row per CDR3 protein. The sample carries a few hundred thousand distinct CDR3 sequences, roughly a sixth recorded once. The sequencing input was PBMCs. The receptors originated from a human donor in good health (CMV status not recorded). Some clones in this sample may be carry-over from other donors' samples. Each CDR3 is given with its conserved first and last residue. The order of the fields is CDR3 protein, CDR3 DNA, V gene, J gene, clone size, D gene. A D gene is named only where the DNA matches it firmly. A clone size is listed for some rows: how often the clone was seen (once, few, many), or a class if it is expanded.

CASSLGGGAGETQYF	TGTGCCAGCAGCTTAGGCGGGGGGGCCGGTGAGACCCAGTACTTC	TRBV7-8	TRBJ2-5	many	TRBD2
CASSQRSGGAETQYF	TGTGCCAGCAGCCAACGTAGCGGGGGAGCGGAGACCCAGTACTTC	TRBV6-2/TRBV6-3	TRBJ2-5	-	TRBD2
CASYLGSLPKIGSPGNTIYF	TGTGCCAGCTACCTGGGGAGTCTTCCGAAGATTGGTTCTCCTGGAAACACCATATATTTT	TRBV6-2/TRBV6-3	TRBJ1-3	many	-
CASSFRATGLVFF	TGTGCCAGCAGTTTTAGGGCGACAGGGTTAGTGTTTTTT	TRBV12-3/TRBV12-4	TRBJ1-4	-	TRBD1
CAISLGLPKGVEQYF	TGTGCCATCAGCTTGGGACTACCCAAGGGGGTCGAGCAGTACTTC	TRBV10-3	TRBJ2-7	-	-
CASSRDLVSYEQYF	TGTGCCAGCAGTCGGGACCTTGTTTCGTACGAGCAGTACTTC	TRBV5-4	TRBJ2-7	few	-
CASSPIPGSSTDTQYF	TGTGCCAGCAGTCCCATCCCAGGGTCTAGCACAGATACGCAGTATTTT	TRBV28	TRBJ2-3	-	-
CASSPGQGPYYGYTF	TGTGCCAGCAGTCCCGGACAGGGACCCTACTATGGCTACACCTTC	TRBV27	TRBJ1-2	-	TRBD1
CASSPTGTNQPQHF	TGTGCCAGCTCACCGACAGGGACCAATCAGCCCCAGCATTTT	TRBV18	TRBJ1-5	many	TRBD1
CASRLAYNEQFF	TGTGCCAGCAGGTTGGCTTACAATGAGCAGTTCTTC	TRBV2	TRBJ2-1	few	-
CSAVDYLTYEQYF	TGCAGTGCTGTGGACTACCTAACCTACGAGCAGTACTTC	TRBV20-1	TRBJ2-7	-	-
CASSDGGLAGGSSYNEQFF	TGTGCCAGCAGTGATGGGGGACTAGCGGGGGGAAGCTCCTACAATGAGCAGTTCTTC	TRBV2	TRBJ2-1	-	TRBD2
CASSLDGRGGYTF	TGTGCCAGCAGTTTGGACGGGAGGGGTGGCTACACCTTC	TRBV12-3/TRBV12-4	TRBJ1-2	few	-
CASSYSAHTLGAEAFF	TGTGCCAGCAGTTACTCGGCTCATACTCTTGGCGCTGAAGCTTTCTTT	TRBV6-5	TRBJ1-1	-	-
CASSLGGTALGRYEQYF	TGTGCCAGCAGCTTGGGTGGGACAGCCTTAGGGCGCTACGAGCAGTACTTC	TRBV5-4	TRBJ2-7	-	TRBD1
CASSPRGGYSRGYTF	TGTGCCAGCAGTCCCCGGGGGGGGTACAGCCGTGGCTACACCTTC	TRBV12-3/TRBV12-4	TRBJ1-2	-	-
CASSGGQGETQYF	TGTGCCAGCAGCGGGGGACAGGGAGAGACCCAGTACTTC	TRBV7-2	TRBJ2-5	-	TRBD1
CASSWTDYNEQFF	TGTGCCAGCAGTTGGACTGACTACAATGAGCAGTTCTTC	TRBV6-6	TRBJ2-1	-	-
CASSLTPGQEFSGANVLTF	TGTGCCAGCAGCTTAACGCCGGGACAGGAGTTTTCGGGGGCCAACGTCCTGACTTTC	TRBV7-9	TRBJ2-6	many	TRBD1
CASSAYRDRGHEQYF	TGTGCCAGCAGCGCATACCGGGACAGGGGCCACGAGCAGTACTTC	TRBV7-6	TRBJ2-7	many	TRBD1
CASSPQEGAGQPQHF	TGTGCCAGCAGCCCCCAGGAGGGGGCTGGTCAGCCCCAGCATTTT	TRBV7-2	TRBJ1-5	many	TRBD1
CASRYLAGTGNRRHRTANYGYTF	TGCGCCAGCAGGTACTTAGCCGGGACAGGGAACCGAAGACACCGGACTGCGAACTATGGCTACACCTTC	TRBV5-1	TRBJ1-2	few	TRBD1
CASRRTDSGNTIYF	TGTGCCAGCAGGAGGACGGACTCTGGAAACACCATATATTTT	TRBV12-3/TRBV12-4	TRBJ1-3	few	-
CASSGNREPYEQYF	TGTGCCAGCAGTGGGAACAGGGAGCCCTACGAGCAGTACTTC	TRBV2	TRBJ2-7	-	-
CATSTRLTGAGYTF	TGTGCCACCAGCACGAGGCTGACAGGGGCCGGCTACACCTTC	TRBV15	TRBJ1-2	-	TRBD1
CASSPRFGYSGANVLTF	TGTGCCAGCAGTCCCCGATTTGGGTACTCTGGGGCCAACGTCCTGACTTTC	TRBV28	TRBJ2-6	-	-
CASSLVGAGQGNQPQHF	TGTGCCAGCAGCTTGGTCGGGGCGGGACAGGGCAATCAGCCCCAGCATTTT	TRBV5-5	TRBJ1-5	many	TRBD1
CASSLSLSRDTNIGTDTQYF	TGTGCCAGCAGCTTAAGCCTATCTCGGGACACGAACATTGGCACAGATACGCAGTATTTT	TRBV7-9	TRBJ2-3	-	-
CASSEYPQGSSYNEQFF	TGTGCCAGCAGTGAATATCCCCAGGGGAGCTCCTACAATGAGCAGTTCTTC	TRBV25-1	TRBJ2-1	once	-
CASSQEWGSGWDGYTEAFF	TGCGCCAGCAGCCAAGAATGGGGCAGCGGTTGGGATGGATACACTGAAGCTTTCTTT	TRBV4-1	TRBJ1-1	few	-
CSARDAQRGALDTQYF	TGCAGTGCTAGAGATGCCCAGCGGGGGGCCCTGGATACGCAGTATTTT	TRBV20-1	TRBJ2-3	many	TRBD2
CASSLGGGRGPQETQYF	TGTGCCAGCAGCTTAGGGGGCGGAAGGGGTCCCCAAGAGACCCAGTACTTC	TRBV7-6	TRBJ2-5	few	-
CASSRGGENEQFF	TGTGCCAGCAGCCGAGGGGGGGAGAATGAGCAGTTCTTC	TRBV12-3/TRBV12-4	TRBJ2-1	-	-
CASSRDYSTDTQYF	TGTGCCAGCAGCCGGGACTACAGCACAGATACGCAGTATTTT	TRBV7-2	TRBJ2-3	many	TRBD2
CASSPQTSRTGELFF	TGTGCCAGCAGTCCCCAAACCTCACGCACCGGGGAGCTGTTTTTT	TRBV5-4	TRBJ2-2	few	-
CSARGGFAGLGGFGEQFF	TGCAGTGCTAGAGGAGGTTTTGCGGGGCTTGGGGGATTCGGGGAGCAGTTCTTC	TRBV20-1	TRBJ2-1	few	-
CASQGAVGAFF	TGTGCCAGCCAGGGGGCTGTGGGGGCGTTCTTC	TRBV6-1	TRBJ2-1	few	TRBD1
CASSQPTDATNEKLFF	TGTGCCAGCAGCCAGCCGACGGACGCAACTAATGAAAAACTGTTTTTT	TRBV4-2	TRBJ1-4	few	-
CSARDRRFSNQPQHF	TGCAGTGCTAGAGATAGACGGTTTTCAAATCAGCCCCAGCATTTT	TRBV20-1	TRBJ1-5	-	-
CASSSGAVGTDTQYF	TGTGCCAGCAGTAGCGGGGCGGTTGGCACAGATACGCAGTATTTT	TRBV7-2	TRBJ2-3	many	TRBD2
CASSVTGYGSEQFF	TGTGCCAGTAGTGTCACAGGGTATGGGAGTGAGCAGTTCTTC	TRBV19	TRBJ2-1	few	-
CASSLDPRNNSPLHF	TGTGCCAGCAGTTTAGATCCGAGAAATAATTCACCCCTCCACTTT	TRBV12-3/TRBV12-4	TRBJ1-6	many	-
CASSVDEGSLYGYTF	TGTGCCAGCAGCGTAGACGAAGGATCTCTCTATGGCTACACCTTC	TRBV9	TRBJ1-2	-	-
CASSYSTGHHNSPLHF	TGTGCCAGCAGTTACTCGACAGGGCACCATAATTCACCCCTCCACTTT	TRBV6-6	TRBJ1-6	-	TRBD1
CASSPPGGTYEQYF	TGTGCCAGCAGCCCCCCCGGTGGGACTTACGAGCAGTACTTC	TRBV11-2	TRBJ2-7	many	-
CASTQGQGADEQYF	TGTGCCAGCACCCAGGGACAGGGGGCCGACGAGCAGTACTTC	TRBV28	TRBJ2-7	-	TRBD1
CSARDGDRRPGELFF	TGCAGTGCTAGAGACGGGGACCGTAGGCCCGGGGAGCTGTTTTTT	TRBV20-1	TRBJ2-2	-	-
CATSDPGTPDTQYF	TGTGCCACCAGTGACCCCGGGACCCCCGATACGCAGTATTTT	TRBV24-1	TRBJ2-3	-	-
CASSLTLAEAFF	TGTGCCAGCAGCCTTACTTTGGCGGAAGCTTTCTTT	TRBV28	TRBJ1-1	few	-
CATSRAPDQPQHF	TGTGCCACCAGCAGAGCCCCCGATCAGCCCCAGCATTTT	TRBV15	TRBJ1-5	few	-
CAIWEGLNTEAFF	TGTGCCATCTGGGAGGGATTGAACACTGAAGCTTTCTTT	TRBV10-3	TRBJ1-1	-	-
CASSLAGGGADTQYF	TGTGCCAGCAGCTTAGCAGGGGGGGGTGCAGATACGCAGTATTTT	TRBV7-2	TRBJ2-3	many	-
CSARSGGTGNTIYF	TGCAGTGCTAGATCGGGGGGAACTGGAAACACCATATATTTT	TRBV20-1	TRBJ1-3	many	-